The 30 T cell receptor beta chains reported below all come from one sample, sequenced in a study of T cell repertoires in cytomegalovirus infection. One entry per CDR3 protein, called by TCRdb with MiXCR from the reads. The repertoire holds over 250,000 distinct CDR3 sequences, with less than 25% as singletons. No antigen has been assigned to these receptors. The sequenced sample was cultured PBMCs, obtained from culture after CMV antigen stimulation. The receptors here all came from a human donor in good health (CMV status not recorded). Some clones in this sample may be carry-over from other donors' samples.

The CDR3 region is CASSSGSDEQFF. In DNA, the CDR3 is TGCGCCAGCTCGAGCGGGAGCGATGAGCAGTTCTTC. The rearrangement uses TRBV4-3 and TRBJ2-1, with TRBD2 identical over 8 bases. This CDR3 region has 12 residues. Germline values: CDR1 LGHNA, CDR2 YSLEER. Trimming cost V 8 bases and J 8 bases; bases outside gene matches: 5.

This clonotype occurred a few times. The genes are TRBV6-1 and TRBJ2-5, with 11 bases that match TRBD2. V lost 7 bases to trimming and J lost 2 bases; unmatched junction nucleotides: 18. Germline V gene sequence: CDR1 MNHNS, CDR2 SASEGT. The CDR3 is made up of 19 amino acids. The chain's CDR3 is CASKPSGRRGLGRQETQYF. CDR3 DNA: TGTGCCAGCAAGCCTAGCGGGAGGAGGGGTCTGGGTCGGCAAGAGACCCAGTACTTC.

The chain links TRBV20-1 to TRBJ2-3; 9 bases map to TRBD2. The CDR3 contains 15 residues. The trim removed 2 bases at V and 6 bases at J, leaving 9 bases unmatched. Germline lookup yields CDR1 DFQATT and CDR2 SNEGSKA (reference sequence). The CDR3 region has the DNA TGCAGTGCTAGATTTCTAGCGGGGATGGGTGATACGCAGTATTTT. Amino acids: CSARFLAGMGDTQYF.

In the case of this clonotype: Mismatch with germline at one junction end may stem from a read error. The V and J genes are TRBV20-1 and TRBJ2-2, with D uncertain. Germline V gene lookup returns CDR1 DFQATT and CDR2 SNEGSKA (reference sequence). This CDR3 contains 16 residues. CDR3 sequence (DNA): TGCAGTGCAAGAGATGTTAGTGGGTCGAACACCGGGGAGCTGTTTTTT. Its protein product is CSARDVSGSNTGELFF.

This chain links TRBV20-1 with TRBJ2-1, with TRBD2 identical over 8 bases. V shed 0 bases, J shed 9 bases, and the junction held 10 bases outside the gene matches. Germline CDR1 is DFQATT and CDR2 is SNEGSKA (reference sequence). The CDR3 loop spans 15 amino acids. The chain's CDR3 is CSARDRTGTRSEQFF. The CDR3 bases are TGCAGTGCTAGAGATCGAACCGGGACTAGGAGTGAGCAGTTCTTC.

V usage is TRBV20-1 and J usage is TRBJ2-1; TRBD1 aligns across 9 bases. Germline CDR1 and CDR2: DFQATT and SNEGSKA (reference sequence). V lost 2 bases, J lost 7 bases, and 6 bases stayed unmatched. The CDR3 extends over 14 amino acids. The CDR3 DNA reads as TGCAGTGCTAGAAAAGTGGACAGGGGAAATGAGCAGTTCTTC. It encodes CSARKVDRGNEQFF.

This clonotype was observed a few times. The chain links TRBV28 to TRBJ2-3, with TRBD2 matching 8 bases. The germline V gene encodes CDR1 MDHEN and CDR2 SYDVKM. The junction had 11 bases not matched to a gene; V was cut back by 5 bases and J by 4 bases. The CDR3 covers 16 residues. DNA of the CDR3: TGTGCCAGCAGTAGCGGGGGCCCCGGGGGCGCAGATACGCAGTATTTT. Amino acids: CASSSGGPGGADTQYF. Full variable domain (remainder filled in from reference TRBV28 and TRBJ2-3): DVKVTQSSRYLVKRTGEKVFLECVQDMDHENMFWYRQDPGLGLRLIYFSYDVKMKEKGDIPEGYSVSREKKERFSLILESASTNQTSMYLCASSSGGPGGADTQYFGPGTRLTVL.

This clonotype appeared many times. This rearrangement joins TRBV7-2 to TRBJ2-7; 8 bases agree with TRBD2. Looked up from germline, CDR1 is SGHTA and CDR2 is FQGNSA. The CDR3 extends over 14 amino acids. Losses at the gene ends were 1 base for V and 6 bases for J; bases not matched to a gene: 5. CDR3 amino acids: CASSLGLAGSEQYF. The DNA for the CDR3 is TGTGCCAGCAGCTTAGGCTTAGCGGGAAGCGAGCAGTACTTC.

This clonotype occurred a few times. The rearrangement joins TRBV20-1 to TRBJ2-2; D gene ambiguous. CDR1 and CDR2 (germline): DFQATT, SNEGSKA (reference sequence). Trimming left V 0 bases short and J 4 bases short, with 12 bases between. This CDR3 is 15 amino acids long. The CDR3 is CSARDLGVSTGELFF. The CDR3 DNA is TGCAGTGCTAGAGATCTCGGAGTGAGCACCGGGGAGCTGTTTTTT.

The chain's CDR3 is CATRGGGPGEQYV. In DNA, the CDR3 is TGTGCCACCAGGGGGGGGGGTCCGGGCGAGCAGTACGTC. J is TRBJ2-7 and V is TRBV27; D may correspond to TRBD1 or TRBD2 (7 bases each). The V gene lost 10 bases and the J gene lost 6 bases, with 19 bases spanning the gap. The CDR3 has 13 residues. Germline assignment: CDR1 MNHEY and CDR2 SMNVEV (reference sequence).

This clonotype turned up a few times. V and J are TRBV24-1 and TRBJ2-3; possible D gene TRBD1, 5 bases. In germline, CDR1 is KGHDR, CDR2 SFDVKD. This CDR3 comprises 13 residues. V was pared by 12 bases and J by 3 bases, with 15 bases between. The CDR3 loop is CAAQLTGTDTQYF. CDR3 nucleotide sequence: TGTGCCGCCCAACTCACAGGTACAGATACGCAGTATTTT.

This clonotype has a handful of counts. The chain couples TRBV24-1 to TRBJ2-2; possibly TRBD1 or TRBD2 for D (5 bases each). This CDR3 spans 15 amino acids. Germline CDR1 and CDR2: KGHDR and SFDVKD. Between the trimmed V and J ends, which lost 6 bases and 3 bases, there was a span of 13 bases. CDR3 nucleotides: TGTGCCACCAGTCGGGACCTCGGGGACACCGGGGAGCTGTTTTTT. As protein: CATSRDLGDTGELFF.

This chain joins TRBV20-1 and TRBJ1-2; no definite D call. V lost 2 bases to trimming and J lost 3 bases, with 13 bases between them. The CDR3 is made up of 14 amino acids. The germline V gene encodes CDR1 DFQATT and CDR2 SNEGSKA (reference sequence). For the CDR3, the DNA is TGCAGTGCTAGACGCTCGGGTGGGGACTATGGCTACACCTTC. Translation: CSARRSGGDYGYTF.

This clonotype was picked up a small number of times. The chain has TRBV6-2 or TRBV6-3 and TRBJ2-5; D not certain. From germline, CDR1 is MNHEY and CDR2 SVGEGT. CDR3 size: 14 residues. V gave up 6 bases and J gave up 3 bases, with 14 bases separating them. CDR3 coding DNA: TGTGCCAGCAGCCAGGTTCTCGCCAAAGAGACCCAGTACTTC. Translated, it gives CASSQVLAKETQYF.

The chain couples TRBV19 to TRBJ2-1; tentative D call: TRBD2 (6 bases). Looked up from germline, CDR1 is LNHDA and CDR2 is SQIVND (reference sequence). The germline V and J ends were trimmed by 5 bases and 7 bases, with 18 bases remaining between them. The CDR3 runs 15 residues. This CDR3 is CASSSWAGRKNEQFF. CDR3 nucleotides: TGTGCCAGTAGTTCGTGGGCAGGGAGGAAGAATGAGCAGTTCTTC.

The CDR3 DNA sequence: TGTGCCAGCAGTGAATGGGGGGGCGCCGGGGAGCTGTTTTTT. Translating it yields CASSEWGGAGELFF. V usage is TRBV2 and J usage is TRBJ2-2, with a tentative D call TRBD2 (7 bases). Germline assignment: CDR1 SNHLY and CDR2 FYNNEI. Trimming removed 2 bases at V and 6 bases at J, with 10 bases between. The CDR3 contains 14 residues.

The CDR3 is CASSQDGDNEKLFF. The CDR3 DNA sequence: TGTGCCAGCAGTCAGGACGGAGATAATGAAAAACTGTTTTTT. This chain uses TRBV7-2 with TRBJ1-4; no definite D call. Per germline, CDR1 SGHTA and CDR2 FQGNSA. V was clipped by 6 bases and J by 4 bases, with 12 bases between them. The CDR3 consists of 14 residues.

The rearrangement joins TRBV28 to TRBJ2-7; D is unresolved. V was cut by 6 bases and J by 3 bases, with 9 bases left in between. This CDR3 has 12 residues. Germline CDR1 is MDHEN and CDR2 is SYDVKM. CDR3 DNA: TGTGCCAGCAGCTCACGGATCTACGAGCAGTACTTC. This gives the protein CASSSRIYEQYF. Combining the CDR3 with reference TRBV28 and TRBJ2-7 gives the whole variable domain DVKVTQSSRYLVKRTGEKVFLECVQDMDHENMFWYRQDPGLGLRLIYFSYDVKMKEKGDIPEGYSVSREKKERFSLILESASTNQTSMYLCASSSRIYEQYFGPGTRLTVT.

This clonotype was detected ten times or more. The J gene is TRBJ2-3, the V gene TRBV7-2; D unresolved. Germline V gene sequence: CDR1 SGHTA, CDR2 FQGNSA. V shed 5 bases and J shed 5 bases, with 14 bases lying between them. The CDR3 is 14 amino acids. The CDR3 reads CASSPARGQDTQYF. DNA for the CDR3: TGTGCCAGCAGCCCAGCGCGCGGCCAAGATACGCAGTATTTT.

This clonotype has at least ten counts. The chain couples TRBV6-2 or TRBV6-3 to TRBJ1-1; D is perhaps TRBD1 (6 bases). CDR3 size: 12 residues. From germline, CDR1 is MNHEY and CDR2 SVGEGT. V was pared by 7 bases and J by 4 bases, with 10 bases between. The CDR3 here is CASKKQGTEAFF. The DNA for the CDR3 is TGTGCCAGCAAGAAACAGGGCACTGAAGCTTTCTTT.

This clonotype has only one observation. The rearrangement uses TRBV4-3 and TRBJ2-2; a possible D gene is TRBD2 (6 bases). V gave up 4 bases and J gave up 5 bases, with 20 bases separating them. Germline CDR1 and CDR2: LGHNA and YSLEER. This CDR3 is built from 17 residues. Here the CDR3 DNA reads TGCGCCAGCAGCCCCTCGGGGGTACCCTCGAGGACCGGGGAGCTGTTTTTT. It encodes CASSPSGVPSRTGELFF.

DNA of the CDR3: TGCAGTGCTTTAGAGCGGGACTCCTACAATGAGCAGTTCTTC. This translates into CSALERDSYNEQFF. This chain uses TRBV20-1 with TRBJ2-1, with 7 nucleotides matching TRBD2. This CDR3 is built from 14 residues. J lost 0 bases, V lost 5 bases, and 4 bases had no gene match. The germline gives CDR1 DFQATT, CDR2 SNEGSKA (reference sequence).

This clonotype has just a few counts. V gene TRBV12-3 or TRBV12-4 combines with J gene TRBJ2-2, with 8 bases that match TRBD2. V was pared by 3 bases and J by 4 bases, with 7 bases of the junction left unmatched. CDR3 length equals 16 residues. CDR3 in amino acids: CASSFNSGSSTGELFF. The CDR3 region has the DNA TGTGCCAGCAGTTTCAACAGCGGGAGTAGCACCGGGGAGCTGTTTTTT.

The table lists this clonotype with a count of one. This sequence joins TRBV6-5 and TRBJ1-1, with a tentative D call TRBD1 (5 bases). Germline V CDR1 and CDR2: MNHEY, SVGAGI. The CDR3 loop spans 15 amino acids. V was pared by 0 bases and J by 4 bases, with 12 bases between. The CDR3 is CASSYSGRDRTEAFF. The CDR3 DNA is TGTGCCAGCAGTTACTCAGGCAGGGATCGCACTGAAGCTTTCTTT.

The chain carries TRBV19 and TRBJ2-3, with D possibly called TRBD1 or TRBD2 (6 bases each). The V gene lost 7 bases and the J gene lost 4 bases, with 21 bases spanning the gap. The CDR3 runs 16 residues. Looked up from germline, CDR1 is LNHDA and CDR2 is SQIVND (reference sequence). Here the CDR3 DNA reads TGTGCCAGTAACTCTGACGGGGGCATCAGGGCAGATACGCAGTATTTT. It encodes CASNSDGGIRADTQYF. Drawing the rest from reference TRBV19 and TRBJ2-3, the complete variable domain is DGGITQSPKYLFRKEGQNVTLSCEQNLNHDAMYWYRQDPGQGLRLIYYSQIVNDFQKGDIAEGYSVSREKKESFPLTVTSAQKNPTAFYLCASNSDGGIRADTQYFGPGTRLTVL.

This clonotype has only a few counts. This chain connects TRBV12-3 or TRBV12-4 to TRBJ1-3, with no clear D. The CDR3 is 14 residues long. Between the trimmed V and J ends, which lost 5 bases and 0 bases, there was a span of 8 bases. In DNA, the CDR3 is TGTGCCAGCAGTGACACTTACTCTGGAAACACCATATATTTT. It codes for CASSDTYSGNTIYF.

This clonotype was detected only a few times. The chain couples TRBV2 to TRBJ1-1; tentatively, D is TRBD1 (6 bases). The V gene's germline CDR1 is SNHLY and CDR2 FYNNEI. Trimming stripped 6 bases from V and 3 bases from J, with 14 bases between. This CDR3 is built from 14 residues. CDR3: CASSWTVPDTEAFF. DNA of the CDR3: TGTGCCAGCAGCTGGACAGTTCCTGACACTGAAGCTTTCTTT.

This clonotype showed up many times. The chain carries TRBV7-8 and TRBJ2-2; weak D call: TRBD1 (6 bases). This CDR3 spans 15 amino acids. The V gene's germline CDR1 is SGHVS and CDR2 FQNEAQ. Trimming pared 2 bases from V and 4 bases from J, leaving 11 bases between. The CDR3 bases are TGTGCCAGCAGCTTAATACAGGGTGGCACCGGGGAGCTGTTTTTT. Protein: CASSLIQGGTGELFF.

This clonotype was recorded a few times. The chain is built from TRBV11-2 and TRBJ2-7, with 10 nucleotides matching TRBD2. V lost 7 bases and J lost 3; bases outside the gene matches: 18. Germline assignment: CDR1 SGHAT and CDR2 FQNNGV. This CDR3 comprises 18 residues. The CDR3 DNA reads as TGTGCCAGCACACAATTTGAGGGGGCTAGCGGGAGCTTCTACGAGCAGTACGTC. This encodes CASTQFEGASGSFYEQYV.

The rearrangement links TRBV9 to TRBJ2-3; 14 nucleotides match TRBD2. This CDR3 contains 16 residues. With V trimmed by 3 bases and J by 5 bases, 5 bases remained unmatched. The germline V gene encodes CDR1 SGDLS and CDR2 YYNGEE. The CDR3 loop reads CASSALGTSGRDTQYF. CDR3 sequence (DNA): TGTGCCAGCAGCGCCCTAGGGACTAGCGGGAGAGATACGCAGTATTTT.